A single sample is the source of the 25 T cell receptor beta chains below, sequenced in a study of cytomegalovirus exposure and HLA in healthy donors. Primers: 60 Vbeta forward and 13 Jbeta reverse. Clones were read by immunoSEQ multiplex PCR, and TCRdb kept only the in-frame ones, dropping some. The data contain roughly 220,000 clones, around four fifths of them singletons. The sequenced sample consisted of PBMCs. These receptors were collected from a woman aged 40-49 years in good health and CMV-seronegative.

The chain combines TRBV2 with TRBJ1-1; tentatively, D is TRBD1 (6 bases). Trimming left V 7 bases short and J 4 bases short, with 19 bases between. The CDR3 totals 15 residues. The germline CDR1 and CDR2 sequences are SNHLY and FYNNEI. CDR3 protein: CASNSQGELSTEAFF. The CDR3 bases are TGTGCCAGCAATTCACAGGGAGAATTATCCACTGAAGCTTTCTTT.

The sample holds one count of this clone. V gene TRBV27 combines with J gene TRBJ2-5, with 8 bases matching TRBD1. The CDR3 contains 15 residues. Trimming cost V 6 bases and J 5 bases; bases outside gene matches: 11. Germline V gene sequence: CDR1 MNHEY, CDR2 SMNVEV (reference sequence). The CDR3 nucleotides read TGTGCCAGCAGGGGACAGGCCTGGAAGAGCGAGACCCAGTACTTC. It translates to CASRGQAWKSETQYF.

This sequence joins TRBV6-5 and TRBJ2-6; TRBD1 might be the D (6 bases). Germline V gene lookup returns CDR1 MNHEY and CDR2 SVGAGI. The CDR3 is 15 amino acids. The V end was cut by 4 bases, the J end by 5 bases, with 12 bases between. The CDR3 nucleotides are TGTGCCAGCAGTTTTCAGGGGAGACGGGCCAACGTCCTGACTTTC. This codes for CASSFQGRRANVLTF.

The chain recombines TRBV19 with TRBJ2-7; 9 bases are a match to TRBD1. V was clipped by 10 bases and J by 5 bases; unmatched bases: 15. In germline, CDR1 is LNHDA, CDR2 SQIVND (reference sequence). The CDR3 has 15 residues. CDR3 sequence: CATKPAGTGYHEQYF. CDR3 in DNA: TGTGCCACCAAACCGGCCGGGACAGGGTACCACGAGCAGTACTTC.

The chain has TRBV10-3 and TRBJ2-7; possible D gene TRBD1, 5 bases. This CDR3 comprises 14 residues. Germline V gives CDR1 ENHRY, CDR2 SYGVKD. V gave up 4 bases and J gave up 2 bases, with 12 bases separating them. The CDR3 DNA sequence: TGTGCCATCAGTGGAACAGGCTCTACCTACGAGCAGTACTTC. This codes for CAISGTGSTYEQYF.

The chain is built from TRBV7-6 and TRBJ2-7; 7 nucleotides align to TRBD2. The CDR3 is 13 residues long. V was pared by 2 bases and J by 5 bases, with 3 bases of the junction left unmatched. Looked up from germline, CDR1 is SGHVS and CDR2 is FNYEAQ. The CDR3 DNA is TGTGCCAGCAGCTTATCGGGAGGAGACGAGCAGTACTTC. Its protein is CASSLSGGDEQYF.

This chain joins TRBV4-1 and TRBJ2-7, with 9 bases aligning to TRBD1. CDR1 is MGHRA, CDR2 YSYEKL, per germline. The junction had 8 bases not matched to a gene; V was cut back by 6 bases and J by 2 bases. The CDR3 totals 15 residues. The CDR3 loop reads CASSPGQGETYEQYF. In nucleotides, the CDR3 is TGCGCCAGCAGTCCGGGACAGGGAGAAACCTACGAGCAGTACTTC.

This clone was observed a few times. The chain combines TRBV19 with TRBJ1-2; D is uncertain. The germline V gene has CDR1 LNHDA and CDR2 SQIVND (reference sequence). CDR3 size: 12 residues. Trimming removed 6 bases at V and 3 bases at J, with 8 bases between. CDR3 coding DNA: TGTGCCAGTAGCTGGGCGCACTATGGCTACACCTTC. Translated, it gives CASSWAHYGYTF.

This rearrangement joins TRBV25-1 to TRBJ2-7, with D perhaps matching TRBD1 (6 bases). The CDR3 consists of 14 residues. In germline, CDR1 is MGHDK, CDR2 SYGVNS. Trimming left V 4 bases short and J 2 bases short, with 12 bases between. Written as DNA, the CDR3 is TGTGCCAGCAGTGGGTGGACAGCGACCTACGAGCAGTACTTC. As protein: CASSGWTATYEQYF.

The rearrangement joins TRBV19 to TRBJ1-1, with TRBD1 identical over 9 bases. The CDR3 covers 15 residues. The V and J ends lost 4 bases and 7 bases, in that order; junction bases with no gene match: 10. Germline CDR1 and CDR2: LNHDA and SQIVND (reference sequence). The CDR3 DNA sequence: TGTGCCAGTAGTAGGTCGGTCCCGGACAGGGGTGAAGCTTTCTTT. This codes for CASSRSVPDRGEAFF. Filled out from reference TRBV19 and TRBJ1-1, the complete variable domain reads DGGITQSPKYLFRKEGQNVTLSCEQNLNHDAMYWYRQDPGQGLRLIYYSQIVNDFQKGDIAEGYSVSREKKESFPLTVTSAQKNPTAFYLCASSRSVPDRGEAFFGQGTRLTVV.

This clone appeared a few times. This chain joins TRBV7-2 and TRBJ1-4, with D unclear. Germline CDR1 SGHTA, CDR2 FQGNSA. The V end was cut by 4 bases, the J end by 6 bases, with 12 bases between. This CDR3 comprises 14 residues. For the CDR3, the DNA is TGTGCCAGCAGCTCGACACAAGAGCATGAAAAACTGTTTTTT. Residues: CASSSTQEHEKLFF.

The chain has TRBV6-5 and TRBJ1-2; D is perhaps TRBD1 (6 bases). Germline V lookup: CDR1 MNHEY, CDR2 SVGAGI. The CDR3 runs 13 residues. Between the trimmed V and J ends, which lost 8 bases and 8 bases, there was a span of 18 bases. This CDR3 reads CASYGGRGWGYTF. The DNA for the CDR3 is TGTGCCAGCTACGGGGGGCGAGGTTGGGGCTACACCTTC.

The rearrangement links TRBV5-4 to TRBJ2-3; possible D gene TRBD2, 7 bases. V lost 0 bases and J 0 bases, leaving 17 bases between the germline ends. This CDR3 spans 18 amino acids. In germline, CDR1 is SGHNT, CDR2 YYREEE (reference sequence). The CDR3 coding sequence is TGTGCCAGCAGCTTGGGGTTGGAGGGAGGGACAAGCACAGATACGCAGTATTTT. It codes for CASSLGLEGGTSTDTQYF.

The J gene is TRBJ1-1, the V gene TRBV4-2, with 8 bases fitting TRBD1. This CDR3 region has 16 residues. Germline V gives CDR1 LGHNA, CDR2 YNFKEQ. J gave up 5 bases and V 0 bases, and 8 bases lay outside the gene matches. The DNA for the CDR3 is TGTGCCAGCAGCCAAGATCCAGGGGGCGCGAGAACTGAAGCTTTCTTT. Residues: CASSQDPGGARTEAFF.

This chain joins TRBV7-2 and TRBJ2-5; a possible D gene is TRBD1 (6 bases). V lost 4 bases and J lost 2, with 14 bases in between. Germline V lookup: CDR1 SGHTA, CDR2 FQGNSA. This CDR3 contains 15 residues. CDR3: CASSSTGQLQETQYF. CDR3 nucleotides: TGTGCCAGCAGCTCTACCGGACAGCTACAAGAGACCCAGTACTTC.

At least ten counts were recorded for this clone. The J gene is TRBJ2-7, the V gene TRBV7-9; weak D call: TRBD1 (6 bases). The CDR3 has 14 residues. V was trimmed by 4 bases and J by 5 bases, leaving 15 bases between them. Germline V gene lookup returns CDR1 SEHNR and CDR2 FQNEAQ (reference sequence). CDR3 region: CASSSDRWRNEQYF. Written as DNA, the CDR3 is TGTGCCAGCAGCTCAGACAGGTGGAGGAACGAGCAGTACTTC.

This sequence joins TRBV30 and TRBJ1-2, with D tentatively TRBD1 (5 bases). The V gene lost 5 bases and the J gene lost 4 bases, with 14 bases spanning the gap. In germline, CDR1 is GTSNPN, CDR2 SVGIG (reference sequence). The CDR3 runs 13 residues. CDR3 sequence reads: CAWASGHSYGYTF. The CDR3 nucleotides are TGTGCCTGGGCATCAGGACATAGCTATGGCTACACCTTC.

This clone has a handful of counts. The V call is TRBV18, the J call TRBJ1-5; 11 bases are a match to TRBD1. The CDR3 contains 17 residues. V shed 2 bases and J 6 bases; nucleotides not matched to a gene: 9. The germline gives CDR1 KGHSH, CDR2 LQKENI. CDR3 sequence reads: CASSPFEGQGASQPQHF. The CDR3 DNA is TGTGCCAGCTCACCATTCGAAGGACAGGGGGCTTCTCAGCCCCAGCATTTT.

V gene TRBV4-2 combines with J gene TRBJ2-1; 8 bases align to TRBD2. This CDR3 spans 16 amino acids. Germline assignment: CDR1 LGHNA and CDR2 YNFKEQ. The trim removed 0 bases at V and 4 bases at J, leaving 5 bases unmatched. The CDR3 sequence is CASSQDLGLGYNEQFF. In nucleotides, the CDR3 is TGTGCCAGCAGCCAAGATTTGGGACTAGGATACAATGAGCAGTTCTTC.

The chain links TRBV12-5 to TRBJ2-3, with D perhaps TRBD1 (7 bases). The CDR3 spans 14 residues. The V end lost 6 bases, the J end lost 0 bases, and 10 bases lay between the germline ends. The germline V gene has CDR1 LGHNT and CDR2 FRNRAP. CDR3 DNA: TGTGCTAGTGGCCCAGGGGGGAGCACAGATACGCAGTATTTT. It encodes CASGPGGSTDTQYF.

This clone occurred a few times. This chain connects TRBV5-6 to TRBJ2-5; 9 bases match TRBD2. V was pared by 4 bases and J by 5 bases, with 9 bases of the junction left unmatched. The germline CDR1 and CDR2 sequences are SGHDT and YYEEEE. The CDR3 spans 15 residues. The CDR3 bases are TGTGCCAGCAGCGATATTAGCGGGAGAGGCGAGACCCAGTACTTC. Translation: CASSDISGRGETQYF.

This chain links TRBV7-2 with TRBJ1-4, with TRBD1 identical over 7 bases. After removal of 1 base from V and 7 bases from J, the junction contained 3 bases not matched to a gene. The length of the CDR3 is 14 residues. Germline CDR1 and CDR2: SGHTA and FQGNSA. The CDR3 region is CASSLEGASEKLFF. The CDR3 nucleotides read TGTGCCAGCAGCTTAGAGGGGGCGAGTGAAAAACTGTTTTTT.

The V call is TRBV19, the J call TRBJ2-2; 7 nucleotides agree with TRBD1. The CDR3 length is 15 residues. Germline values: CDR1 LNHDA, CDR2 SQIVND (reference sequence). J was trimmed by 4 bases and V by 5 bases; bases with no gene match: 7. The CDR3 nucleotides are TGTGCCAGTAGTGCCGACAGGGTACGCACCGGGGAGCTGTTTTTT. It codes for CASSADRVRTGELFF.

V and J are TRBV7-3 and TRBJ2-3; D gene uncertain. V shed 0 bases and J shed 5 bases, with 6 bases lying between them. The germline V gene encodes CDR1 SGHTA and CDR2 FQGTGA. The CDR3 spans 13 residues. CDR3 region: CASSLTRRDTQYF. In DNA, the CDR3 is TGTGCCAGCAGCTTAACTCGTCGAGATACGCAGTATTTT.

The chain carries TRBV7-9 and TRBJ2-5, with D possibly TRBD1 on 5 matching bases. The V end was cut by 1 base, the J end by 11 bases, with 20 bases between. This CDR3 contains 15 residues. In germline, CDR1 is SEHNR, CDR2 FQNEAQ (reference sequence). The CDR3 DNA sequence: TGTGCCAGCAGCTTAGAAGGCCGAGGCCAGAAGGGGCAGTACTTC. Translated, it gives CASSLEGRGQKGQYF.